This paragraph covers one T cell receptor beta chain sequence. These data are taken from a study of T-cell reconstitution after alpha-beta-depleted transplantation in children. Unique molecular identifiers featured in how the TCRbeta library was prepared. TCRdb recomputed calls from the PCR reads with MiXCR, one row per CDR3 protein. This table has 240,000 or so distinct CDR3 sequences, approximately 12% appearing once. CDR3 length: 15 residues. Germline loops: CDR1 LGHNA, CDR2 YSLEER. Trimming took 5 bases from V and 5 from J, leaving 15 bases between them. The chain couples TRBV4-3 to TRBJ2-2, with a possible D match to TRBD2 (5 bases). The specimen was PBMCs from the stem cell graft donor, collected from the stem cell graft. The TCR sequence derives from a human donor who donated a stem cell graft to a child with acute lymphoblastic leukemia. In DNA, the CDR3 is TGCGCCAGCAGCTCGCGGGCTAAAGGGACCGGGGAGCTGTTTTTT. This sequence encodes CASSSRAKGTGELFF.